This TCR beta chain was identified in a study of blood T cell repertoires in COVID-19. Study details: Collection of acute and convalescent COVID-19 samples took place in the United States, Italy and Spain. PBMCs, B-cell-depleted T cells, or T cells were the source of the cDNA or gDNA that made up the material.

V lost 1 base to trimming and J lost 6 bases, with 15 bases between them. The CDR3 totals 15 residues. In germline, CDR1 is SEHNR, CDR2 FQNEAQ (reference sequence). Per the original data handling: From reference gene primer amplification, estimates of nucleated cell counts were derived. Assay: immunoSEQ multiplex PCR; the TCRdb copy retains only in-frame clones and omits some. The V and J calls and clone size are taken from that table; D and trimming were inferred from the DNA. This sample has roughly 240,000 clones; approximately 84% occur once, and the top ten carry under 2%. Input material: peripheral blood. The source of this sequence is a woman of 80 years or more with acute or convalescent COVID-19. The gene calls are TRBV7-9 and TRBJ1-2; maybe TRBD1 (5 bases). CDR3 sequence: CASSLDFGRVDGYTF. The DNA for the CDR3 is TGTGCCAGCAGCTTAGATTTCGGCAGGGTTGATGGCTACACCTTC.